These T cell receptor beta chains were read from a single sample in a study of blood T cell repertoires in COVID-19. TCRdb's copy holds only in-frame clones and misses some; the assay was immunoSEQ multiplex PCR. The sample yields about 380,000 clones, nearly 90% seen once. The sequencing sample was made of peripheral blood. The receptors come from a young man with active or convalescent COVID-19. Each CDR3 is given without its conserved first and last residue.

J	V	CDR3
TRBJ1-1	TRBV4-1	ASSPQGSTEAF
TRBJ2-7	TRBV25-1	ASSELGAKGYEQY
TRBJ2-5	TRBV15	ATSRDRGPETQY
TRBJ1-2	TRBV5-1	ASSLASGGTGGRHGYT
TRBJ2-2	TRBV7-9	ASSSPEGGGELF
TRBJ2-2	TRBV29-1	SVFGPPGRTGELF
TRBJ2-7	TRBV12-3/TRBV12-4	ASSLTGIEQY
TRBJ1-5	TRBV2	ASSDGTVSNQPQH
TRBJ1-4	TRBV27	ASSATGLPSGGKLF
TRBJ2-2	TRBV9	ASSVVTSAGELF
TRBJ1-5	TRBV9	ASSKGQSNQPQH
TRBJ1-2	TRBV29-1	SVESQGFYGYT
TRBJ2-1	TRBV15	ATSRDYSGANNEQF
TRBJ2-7	TRBV1	TSSQLAFEQY
TRBJ1-3	TRBV28	ASSFRGVTGNTIY
TRBJ2-1	TRBV11-2	ASSPRGGGYNEQF
TRBJ2-7	TRBV7-2	ASSSVGLTLTYEQY
TRBJ2-3	TRBV6-5	ASFPRRGRTDTQY
TRBJ2-3	TRBV2	ASNTGGIDTQY
TRBJ1-4	TRBV6-2/TRBV6-3	ASSPGGWDEKLF
TRBJ1-1	TRBV7-9	ASSLGGPRGAF
TRBJ2-2	TRBV19	ASSMRDRGRTGELF
TRBJ1-2	TRBV3-1/TRBV3-2	ASSQWDRGGGYT
TRBJ1-6	TRBV9	ASSVAGERHNSPLH
TRBJ2-7	TRBV7-3	ASSLTGGERR
TRBJ2-7	TRBV29-1	SVGGASGYEQY
TRBJ2-1	TRBV5-4	ASSYPLSGSSYNEQF
TRBJ2-7	TRBV5-1	ASSLGDRDIAYEQY
TRBJ1-1	TRBV27	ASSSSTNTEAF
TRBJ1-2	TRBV29-1	SVEDAGGRGYT
TRBJ1-3	TRBV7-2	ASSVIGTAVNTIY
TRBJ1-5	TRBV27	ASSVTGQRNQPQH
TRBJ2-3	TRBV19	ASSIGAASGASTDTQY
TRBJ1-3	TRBV12-5	ASGSRTGSSGNTIY
TRBJ2-5	TRBV4-3	ASSQGTLREYQETQY
TRBJ1-2	TRBV12-3/TRBV12-4	ASSPGNGYT
TRBJ1-6	TRBV4-3	ASSQVDRGDSPLH
TRBJ2-1	TRBV9	ASSVEGRGDNEQF
TRBJ2-3	TRBV4-3	ASSQDSGGNTDTQY
TRBJ1-2	TRBV7-9	ASSPTSAGQEYGYT
TRBJ1-2	TRBV7-2	ASRPSRGTGYT
TRBJ1-2	TRBV23-1	ASSGDRRVYGYT
TRBJ1-6	TRBV19	ASSTNRDREFNSPLH
TRBJ2-2	TRBV11-3	ASSSGQGAGELF
TRBJ2-1	TRBV7-8	ASSSSGLAYNEQF
TRBJ2-7	TRBV5-5	ASSVATSGSYEQY
TRBJ2-3	TRBV11-2	ASSGDSEDTQY
TRBJ2-7	TRBV5-1	ASSLTQYEQY
TRBJ1-4	TRBV6-5	ASREDRGRDEKLF
TRBJ2-7	TRBV28	ASTSDRGTYEQY
TRBJ2-7	TRBV27	ASSSTGQGSYEQY
TRBJ2-1	TRBV6-5	ASSRLAYEQF
TRBJ1-1	TRBV9	ASSAAGGNTEAF
TRBJ2-7	TRBV27	ASSFGLTSYEQY
TRBJ2-1	TRBV5-6	ASTIANEQF
TRBJ2-3	TRBV7-2	ASSLFASGRTDTQY
TRBJ2-6	TRBV5-6	ASRRSLSGANVLT